The rows below give T cell receptor beta chains drawn from one sample of a study of Graves' ophthalmopathy and Graves' hyperthyroidism. Each CDR3 protein gets one entry after TCRdb re-called the multiplex PCR reads with MiXCR. In the table there are approximately 480,000 distinct CDR3 sequences, around an eighth of which are singletons. Specimen: blood. The receptors were sampled from a woman under 40 with Graves' ophthalmopathy. Both conserved end residues are part of each CDR3. The D gene is left open where the match is weak. Clone size, where shown, is once, few, many, or a class for clones that have expanded.

J	D	V	size	CDR3	DNA
TRBJ2-7	NA	TRBV11-2	NA	CASSLVPGFGEQYF	TGTGCCAGCAGCTTAGTCCCAGGGTTTGGGGAGCAGTACTTC
TRBJ1-1	NA	TRBV28	many	CASTHWDNPEAFF	TGTGCCAGCACTCATTGGGACAACCCTGAAGCTTTCTTT
TRBJ1-2	NA	TRBV6-1	many	CASRRKAGLNYGYTF	TGTGCCAGCAGGAGAAAAGCAGGACTAAACTATGGCTACACCTTC
TRBJ2-5	TRBD1	TRBV11-1	many	CASSSGQGWGRSQETQYF	TGTGCCAGCAGCTCCGGACAGGGATGGGGAAGGTCCCAAGAGACCCAGTACTTC
TRBJ2-7	TRBD2	TRBV2	many	CASLEAGGGPYEQYF	TGTGCCAGCCTTGAAGCAGGCGGGGGGCCTTACGAGCAGTACTTC
TRBJ2-7	TRBD1	TRBV7-2	few	CASSPTRVFGTGGFYEQYF	TGTGCCAGCAGCCCCACGCGCGTTTTTGGGACAGGGGGCTTCTACGAGCAGTACTTC
TRBJ2-7	TRBD2	TRBV6-2/TRBV6-3	NA	CASSYSGTASYEQYF	TGTGCCAGCAGTTACAGCGGGACGGCCTCCTACGAGCAGTACTTC
TRBJ1-2	TRBD1	TRBV12-5	many	CASGFSTEGQFFNYGYTF	TGTGCTAGTGGTTTCTCCACAGAGGGACAGTTTTTTAACTATGGCTACACCTTC
TRBJ2-7	TRBD1	TRBV2	many	CASSAGQGQTYEQYF	TGTGCCAGCAGTGCCGGACAGGGGCAAACCTACGAGCAGTACTTC
TRBJ2-7	TRBD2	TRBV28	many	CASSFRTSGRYEQYF	TGTGCCAGCAGTTTTAGAACTAGCGGGAGGTACGAGCAGTACTTC
TRBJ2-1	TRBD1	TRBV2	few	CASSRDSGSNEQFF	TGTGCCAGCAGCCGGGACAGTGGCTCCAATGAGCAGTTCTTC
TRBJ1-5	NA	TRBV12-3/TRBV12-4	many	CASSFSGITQPQHF	TGTGCCAGCAGTTTTAGCGGGATTACCCAGCCCCAGCATTTT
TRBJ1-1	NA	TRBV2	many	CASIGALSNTEAFF	TGTGCCAGCATAGGGGCCCTTAGTAACACTGAAGCTTTCTTT
TRBJ2-7	NA	TRBV3-1	few	CASSHTINTYEQYF	TGTGCCAGCAGCCATACGATTAATACCTACGAGCAGTACTTC
TRBJ2-7	NA	TRBV15	many	CATSRGGEEQYF	TGTGCCACCAGCAGAGGAGGGGAGGAGCAGTACTTC
TRBJ1-2	TRBD1	TRBV5-1	few	CASSLWTGGTIYGYTF	TGCGCCAGCAGCCTCTGGACAGGGGGGACTATATATGGCTACACCTTC
TRBJ1-1	NA	TRBV6-1	many	CASSPSTGEDEAFF	TGTGCCAGCAGCCCCAGTACGGGGGAAGATGAAGCTTTCTTT
TRBJ2-7	TRBD2	TRBV12-3/TRBV12-4	many	CASSPSWEGSYEQYF	TGTGCCAGCAGTCCCTCCTGGGAGGGCTCCTACGAGCAGTACTTC
TRBJ2-5	NA	TRBV24-1	few	CATSDLPAMSGLMETQYF	TGTGCCACCAGTGATTTGCCTGCTATGTCGGGGTTGATGGAGACCCAGTACTTC
TRBJ1-5	NA	TRBV30	NA	CAWSGAGGTAQHF	TGTGCCTGGAGTGGCGCCGGGGGTACGGCCCAGCATTTT
TRBJ1-1	NA	TRBV30	NA	CAWSYETGQEAFF	TGTGCCTGGAGTTACGAGACGGGGCAGGAAGCTTTCTTT
TRBJ1-3	NA	TRBV2	few	CATIPSSGNTIYF	TGTGCCACCATTCCCAGCTCTGGAAACACCATATATTTT
TRBJ1-1	NA	TRBV27	NA	CASSSAEVNTEAVF	TGTGCCAGCAGCTCTGCGGAGGTCAACACTGAAGCTGTCTTT
TRBJ1-2	TRBD1	TRBV12-3/TRBV12-4	once	CASTIGGSNGGYTF	TGTGCCAGCACCATAGGGGGCTCTAATGGTGGCTACACCTTC
TRBJ2-7	TRBD2	TRBV28	many	CASSPIREGRNEQYF	TGTGCCAGCAGCCCCATCAGGGAGGGTCGGAACGAGCAGTACTTC
TRBJ2-7	NA	TRBV12-3/TRBV12-4	many	CASSQVWATEQYF	TGTGCCAGCAGTCAGGTTTGGGCTACCGAGCAGTACTTC
TRBJ2-7	NA	TRBV30	many	CASQGVLDYEQYF	TGTGCCTCGCAAGGGGTCTTGGACTACGAGCAGTACTTC
TRBJ2-7	NA	TRBV20-1	many	CSATPDPSNYEQYF	TGCAGTGCTACACCGGACCCCTCTAACTACGAGCAGTACTTC
TRBJ1-1	TRBD1	TRBV6-5	many	CASSYRGRANTEAFF	TGTGCCAGCAGTTACAGGGGGCGAGCCAACACTGAAGCTTTCTTT
TRBJ1-1	TRBD1	TRBV4-1	many	CASSQNTGEGEAFF	TGCGCCAGCAGCCAAAACACAGGGGAAGGTGAAGCTTTCTTT
TRBJ2-5	NA	TRBV7-9	many	CASSLAADQQETQYF	TGTGCCAGCAGCTTAGCTGCGGACCAGCAAGAGACCCAGTACTTC